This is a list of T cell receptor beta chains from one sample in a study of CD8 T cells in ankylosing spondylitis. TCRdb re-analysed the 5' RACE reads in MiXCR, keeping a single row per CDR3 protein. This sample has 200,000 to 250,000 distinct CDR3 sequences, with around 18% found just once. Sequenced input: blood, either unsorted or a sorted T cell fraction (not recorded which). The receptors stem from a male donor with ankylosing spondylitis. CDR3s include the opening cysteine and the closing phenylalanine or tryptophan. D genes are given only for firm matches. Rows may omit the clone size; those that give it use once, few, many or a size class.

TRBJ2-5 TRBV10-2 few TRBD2 TGCGCCAGCAGTACTAGCGGGAGATTGGGGGAGACCCAGTACTTC CASSTSGRLGETQYF
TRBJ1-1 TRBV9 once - TGTGCCAGCAGGGGGGACGGTAGCACTGAAGCTTTCTTT CASRGDGSTEAFF
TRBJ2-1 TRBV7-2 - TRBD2 TGTGCCAGCAGCTTAGTGTCGGGAGGGGCGGCCTACAATGAGCAGTTCTTC CASSLVSGGAAYNEQFF
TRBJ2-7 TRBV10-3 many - TGTGCCATCAGTGAAAATGGGAACGAGCAGTACTTC CAISENGNEQYF
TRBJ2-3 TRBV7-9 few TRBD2 TGTGCCAGCAGCTCCCGACTAGCGGGACACACAGATACGCAGTATTTT CASSSRLAGHTDTQYF
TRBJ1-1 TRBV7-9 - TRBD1 TGTGCCAGCAGCTTTGGACAGGGGGGGGGTTGGACTGAAGCTTTCTTT CASSFGQGGGWTEAFF
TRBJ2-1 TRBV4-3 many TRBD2 TGCGCCAGCAGCCAAGATTATTGGACAGGACTAGCGGAGTACAATGAGCAGTTCTTC CASSQDYWTGLAEYNEQFF
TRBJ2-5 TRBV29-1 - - TGCAGCGTTGTTGGGGACTCCCAAGAGACCCAGTACTTC CSVVGDSQETQYF
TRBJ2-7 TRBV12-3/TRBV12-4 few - TGTGCCAGCAGTTTTAACCCACCCACCTACGAGCAGTACTTC CASSFNPPTYEQYF
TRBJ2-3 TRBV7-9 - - TGTGCCAGCAGCGTACCCTCTTCCCTCAGCACAGATACGCAGTATTTT CASSVPSSLSTDTQYF